These T cell receptor beta chains were read from a single sample in a study of blood T cell repertoires in COVID-19. Data came from immunoSEQ multiplex PCR; TCRdb stores just in-frame clones and leaves some out. The table includes about 170,000 clones, 70% to 90% detected once. The sequenced sample was peripheral blood. The receptors were gathered from a man in his forties who had recovered from COVID-19. The CDR3 runs from the conserved cysteine through the conserved F or W. Where a row states a size, it is once, few, many or the class of an expanded clone; other rows omit it.

j_gene,v_gene,abundance,CDR3aa
TRBJ2-7,TRBV27,NA,CASSFKWGPTYEQYF
TRBJ2-5,TRBV12-3/TRBV12-4,NA,CASSLTSGKTQYF
TRBJ2-7,TRBV5-5,NA,CASSPDSYYEQYF
TRBJ2-7,TRBV11-2,NA,CASSLDAGPYEQYF
TRBJ2-6,TRBV18,NA,CASSPTVVSGISSGANVLTF
TRBJ1-3,TRBV19,NA,CASSHRGSGNTIYF
TRBJ1-6,TRBV19,few,CASNGQTLNSPLHF
TRBJ2-5,TRBV24-1,NA,CATSDPRAGGETQYF
TRBJ2-7,TRBV6-1,NA,CASSEGPGSGYEQYF
TRBJ1-6,TRBV7-9,NA,CASSLASPAAFSPLHF
TRBJ2-1,TRBV2,NA,CASSESSDEQFF
TRBJ2-2,TRBV6-5,NA,CASSISGSISGELFF
TRBJ2-7,TRBV7-2,once,CASSETSGVSYEQYF
TRBJ2-2,TRBV5-1,few,CASRRVSGINTGELFF